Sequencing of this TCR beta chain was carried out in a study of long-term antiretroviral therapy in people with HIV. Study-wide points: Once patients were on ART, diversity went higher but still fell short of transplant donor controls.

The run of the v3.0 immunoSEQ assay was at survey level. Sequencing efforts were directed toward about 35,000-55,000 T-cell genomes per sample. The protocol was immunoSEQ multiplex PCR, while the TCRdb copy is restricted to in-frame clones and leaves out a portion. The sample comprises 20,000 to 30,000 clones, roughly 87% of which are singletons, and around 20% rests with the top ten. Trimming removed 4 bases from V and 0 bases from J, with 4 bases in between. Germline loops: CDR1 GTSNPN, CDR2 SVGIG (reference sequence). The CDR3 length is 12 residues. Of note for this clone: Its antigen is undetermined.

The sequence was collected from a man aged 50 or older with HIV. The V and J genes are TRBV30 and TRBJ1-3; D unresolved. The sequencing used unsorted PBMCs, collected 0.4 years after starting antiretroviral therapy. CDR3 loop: CAWTISGNTIYF. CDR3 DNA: TGTGCCTGGACAATCTCTGGAAACACCATATATTTT. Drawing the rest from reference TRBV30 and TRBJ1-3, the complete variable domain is SQTIHQWPATLVQPVGSPLSLECTVEGTSNPNLYWYRQAAGRGLQLLFYSVGIGQISSEVPQNLSASRPQDRQFILSSKKLLLSDSGFYLCAWTISGNTIYFGEGSWLTVV.